This T cell receptor (beta chain) was profiled in a study of Graves' ophthalmopathy and Graves' hyperthyroidism (dated by TCRdb to between 2018 and 2020). Broadly, across the study: Hyperthyroidism was defined as stable when no progression to ophthalmopathy occurred within 18 months of follow-up. TCR beta repertoire signatures were used to distinguish Graves' ophthalmopathy from Graves' hyperthyroidism and to predict progression to ophthalmopathy. In total, 135 blood samples were TCR-sequenced: approximately 42 ophthalmopathy, approximately 75 hyperthyroidism and some 17 hyperthyroidism-to-ophthalmopathy patients. A discovery set of about 99 patients (approximately 45 ophthalmopathy, about 59 stable hyperthyroidism) was enrolled to explore V-J signatures distinguishing ophthalmopathy from hyperthyroidism. An independent validation cohort comprised some 19 hyperthyroidism patients and 15 to 17 patients who later progressed from hyperthyroidism to ophthalmopathy. In roughly 6 hyperthyroidism patients, the T-cell repertoire of thyroid tissue was compared with the T-cell repertoire of blood. Following sampling, methimazole starting at 30 mg daily was administered to hyperthyroidism patients, and high-dose intravenous methylprednisolone was administered to ophthalmopathy patients.

Hyperthyroidism patients were newly diagnosed, with disease duration under 2 months, and aged 18 to 65 years. Patients with other autoimmune diseases, uncontrolled infections, pregnancy or lactation were excluded from the study. Diagnosis was based on clinical symptoms, serum thyroxine, TRAb, thyroid ultrasound and orbital computed tomography. Total RNA was extracted using Trizol reagent, and RNA quality was checked on an Agilent 2100 Bioanalyzer. General conclusions and limits of the study: In cross-validation, the 13-signature model distinguished ophthalmopathy from stable hyperthyroidism with 87.88% sensitivity and approximately 81% specificity, while in the test set the corresponding values were about 80% and 75%. Sample size was not statistically predetermined, and group allocation was not concealed from the investigators. In validation, the model predicted ophthalmopathy progression with about 71% sensitivity and 72.22% specificity; some 13 predicted patients were CT-confirmed with GO in a median of about 6.2 months. Most of the expanded thyroid clonotypes with a frequency above 0.001 were also detected in blood, and it was suggested that the thyroid immune response may be reflected by blood repertoires.

CDR1 and CDR2 are read off the germline V gene as SQVTM and ANQGSEA. The CDR3 numbers 11 residues from cysteine through phenylalanine. Of the read, only the CDR3 DNA is kept; its 33 bases are in frame from base 1. The junction shows trimming of 4 bases on V and 3 bases on J, plus 7 bases between the germline ends. For repertoire sequencing, TCR beta CDR3 regions were amplified from RNA transcripts. HTBI primers and the Qiagen OneStep RT-PCR kit were used in a first-round RT-PCR, which was followed by a second-round multiplex PCR, size selection and purification. Libraries were sequenced paired-end with 100 bp reads on an Illumina HiSeq2000. Regarding the original processing steps: SOAPnuke was used to process the reads, throwing out any read that had adapters, had uncalled bases, had a mean Phred below 15, or lacked an exact constant-primer or identifier match. COPE v1.2.5 was used to merge the high-quality paired reads. Clonotypes were defined as unique nucleotide sequences and were aligned to IMGT TRB V, D and J references using MiTCR v1.1. The analysis was limited to V-J combinations with a frequency above 0.0001, which together covered roughly 99% of the repertoires. A TCR clonal expansion and chaos score per V-J combination was defined as the ratio of F50 clonal expansion to chaos observed in the TCRdist matrix. Features were reduced by Welch's t-statistics and random forest to around 14 V-J combinations, which fed a naive Bayes classifier. The similarity between thyroid and blood repertoires was quantified using the Morisita-Horn index. TCRdb reprocessing: public reads trimmed at Q25 with fastp, clones called with MiXCR, in-frame beta chains kept. Identical CDR3 protein sequences are pooled into one entry, listed with their most common genes and DNA. The V and J calls and clone size are TCRdb's, not the authors'. This sample is represented by about 1.1 million distinct CDR3 sequences; about two fifths of them were singletons. Clones ranked in the top ten supply 11% of the sample.

On this clonotype: Which antigen it targets is not known. No much larger clone is present one base from it, and per-base qualities are unavailable.

This sequence uses TRBV29-1 and TRBJ2-7, with an unclear D gene assignment. The sample consisted of peripheral blood or thyroid tissue (not recorded which). This TCR came from an adult man with Graves' hyperthyroidism. DNA sequence: TGCAGCGTTGTGGGGAACTACGAGCAGTACTTC. It translates to CSVVGNYEQYF.